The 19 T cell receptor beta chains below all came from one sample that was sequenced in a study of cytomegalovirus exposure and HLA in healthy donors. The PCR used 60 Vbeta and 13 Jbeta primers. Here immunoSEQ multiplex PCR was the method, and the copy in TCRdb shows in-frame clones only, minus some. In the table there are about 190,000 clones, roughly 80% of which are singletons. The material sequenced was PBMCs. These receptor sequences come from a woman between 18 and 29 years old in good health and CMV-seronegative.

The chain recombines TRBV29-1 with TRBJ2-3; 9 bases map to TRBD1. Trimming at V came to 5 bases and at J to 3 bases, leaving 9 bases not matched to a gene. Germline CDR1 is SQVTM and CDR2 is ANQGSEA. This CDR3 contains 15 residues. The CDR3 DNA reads TGCAGCGTTCGCGGGGCCGGGACAGGGACAGATACGCAGTATTTT. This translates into CSVRGAGTGTDTQYF.

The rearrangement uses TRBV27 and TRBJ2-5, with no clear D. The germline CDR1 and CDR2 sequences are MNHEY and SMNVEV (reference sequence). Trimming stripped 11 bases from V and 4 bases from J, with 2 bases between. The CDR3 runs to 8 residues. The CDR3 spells CALETQYF. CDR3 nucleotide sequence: TGTGCCCTAGAGACCCAGTACTTC.

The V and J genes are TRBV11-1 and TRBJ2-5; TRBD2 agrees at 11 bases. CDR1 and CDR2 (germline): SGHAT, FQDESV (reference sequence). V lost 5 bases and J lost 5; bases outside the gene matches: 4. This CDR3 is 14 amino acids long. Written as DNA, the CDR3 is TGTGCCAGCAGCCCGGGACTAGCGGTTGAGACCCAGTACTTC. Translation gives CASSPGLAVETQYF. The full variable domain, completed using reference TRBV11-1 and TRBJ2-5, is EAEVAQSPRYKITEKSQAVAFWCDPISGHATLYWYRQILGQGPELLVQFQDESVVDDSQLPKDRFSAERLKGVDSTLKIQPAELGDSAMYLCASSPGLAVETQYFGPGTRLLVL.

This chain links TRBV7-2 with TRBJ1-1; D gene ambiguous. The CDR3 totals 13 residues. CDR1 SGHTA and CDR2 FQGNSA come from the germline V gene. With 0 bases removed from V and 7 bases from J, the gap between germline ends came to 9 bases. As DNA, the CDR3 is TGTGCCAGCAGCTTAGCGTCGGGGAGTGAAGCTTTCTTT. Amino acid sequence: CASSLASGSEAFF.

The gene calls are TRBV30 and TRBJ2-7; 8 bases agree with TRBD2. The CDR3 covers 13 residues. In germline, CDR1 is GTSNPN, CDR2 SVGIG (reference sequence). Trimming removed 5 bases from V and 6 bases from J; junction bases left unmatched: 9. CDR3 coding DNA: TGTGCCTGGGATCGGACTAGCCCTGGCGAGCAGTACTTC. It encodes CAWDRTSPGEQYF.

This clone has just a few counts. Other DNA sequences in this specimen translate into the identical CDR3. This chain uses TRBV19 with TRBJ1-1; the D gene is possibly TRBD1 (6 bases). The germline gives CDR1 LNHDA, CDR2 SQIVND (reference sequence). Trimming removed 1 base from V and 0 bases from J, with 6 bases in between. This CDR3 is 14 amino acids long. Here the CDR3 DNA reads TGTGCCAGTAGTATAGGACAGGTGAACACTGAAGCTTTCTTT. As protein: CASSIGQVNTEAFF.

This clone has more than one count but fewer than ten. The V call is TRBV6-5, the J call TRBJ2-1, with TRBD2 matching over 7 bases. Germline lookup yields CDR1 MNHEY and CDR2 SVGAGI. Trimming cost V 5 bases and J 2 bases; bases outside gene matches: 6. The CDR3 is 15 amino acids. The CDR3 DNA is TGTGCCAGCAGTGGGCGGACTAGAACCTACAATGAGCAGTTCTTC. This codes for CASSGRTRTYNEQFF.

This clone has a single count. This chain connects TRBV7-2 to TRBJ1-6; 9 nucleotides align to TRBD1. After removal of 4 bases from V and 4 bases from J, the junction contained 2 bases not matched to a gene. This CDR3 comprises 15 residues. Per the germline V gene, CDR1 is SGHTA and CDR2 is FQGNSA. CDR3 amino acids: CASSYGTGYNSPLHF. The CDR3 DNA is TGTGCCAGCAGCTACGGGACAGGGTATAATTCACCCCTCCACTTT.

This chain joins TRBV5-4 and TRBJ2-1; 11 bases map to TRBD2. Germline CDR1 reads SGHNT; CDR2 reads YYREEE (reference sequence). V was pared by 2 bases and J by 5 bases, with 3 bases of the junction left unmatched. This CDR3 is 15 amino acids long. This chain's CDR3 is CASSFVGLADNEQFF. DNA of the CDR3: TGTGCCAGCAGCTTTGTGGGACTAGCGGACAATGAGCAGTTCTTC.

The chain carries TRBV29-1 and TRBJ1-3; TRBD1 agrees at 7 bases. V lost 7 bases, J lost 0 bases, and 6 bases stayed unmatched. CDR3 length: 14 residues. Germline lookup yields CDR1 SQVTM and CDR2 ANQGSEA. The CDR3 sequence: CSALDRPSGNTIYF. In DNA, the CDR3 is TGCAGCGCATTGGACAGGCCCTCTGGAAACACCATATATTTT.

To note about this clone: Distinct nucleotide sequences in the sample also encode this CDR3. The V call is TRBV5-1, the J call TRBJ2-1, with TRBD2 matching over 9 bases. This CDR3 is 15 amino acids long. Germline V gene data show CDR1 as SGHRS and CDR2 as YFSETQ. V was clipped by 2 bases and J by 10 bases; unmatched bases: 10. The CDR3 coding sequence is TGCGCCAGCAGCTTTCTGGCGGGAGGGCCGAGCGAGCAGTTCTTC. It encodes CASSFLAGGPSEQFF.

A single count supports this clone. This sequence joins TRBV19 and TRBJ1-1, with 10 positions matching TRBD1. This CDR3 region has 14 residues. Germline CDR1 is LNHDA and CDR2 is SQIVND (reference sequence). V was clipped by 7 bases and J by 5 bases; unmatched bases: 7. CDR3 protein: CASTPGQGLTEAFF. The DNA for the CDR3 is TGTGCCAGTACACCGGGACAGGGGTTAACTGAAGCTTTCTTT.

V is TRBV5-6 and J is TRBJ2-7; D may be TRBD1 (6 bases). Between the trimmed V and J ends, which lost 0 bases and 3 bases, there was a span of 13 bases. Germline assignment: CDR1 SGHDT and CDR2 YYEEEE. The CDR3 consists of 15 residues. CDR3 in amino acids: CASSLVGRGGYEQYF. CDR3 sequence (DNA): TGTGCCAGCAGCTTGGTGGGTCGAGGGGGCTACGAGCAGTACTTC.

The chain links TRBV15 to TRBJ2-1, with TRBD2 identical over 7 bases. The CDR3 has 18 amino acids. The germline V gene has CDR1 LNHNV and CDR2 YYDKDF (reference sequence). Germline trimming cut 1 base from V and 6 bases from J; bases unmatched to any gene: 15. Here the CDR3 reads CATSRVPGRRERGNEQFF. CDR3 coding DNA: TGTGCCACCAGCAGAGTTCCAGGACGGCGGGAGAGGGGCAATGAGCAGTTCTTC.

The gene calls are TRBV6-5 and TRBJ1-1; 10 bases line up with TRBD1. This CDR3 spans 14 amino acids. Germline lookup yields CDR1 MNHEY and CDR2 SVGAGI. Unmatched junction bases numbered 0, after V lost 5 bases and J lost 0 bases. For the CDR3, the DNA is TGTGCCAGCAGTGACAGGGGGCTGAACACTGAAGCTTTCTTT. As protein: CASSDRGLNTEAFF.

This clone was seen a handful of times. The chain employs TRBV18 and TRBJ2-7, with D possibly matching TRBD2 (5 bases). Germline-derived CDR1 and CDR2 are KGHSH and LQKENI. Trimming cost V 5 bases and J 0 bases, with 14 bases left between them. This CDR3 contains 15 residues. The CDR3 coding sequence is TGTGCCAGCTCAGGGAGCCTCGGCCGCTCCTACGAGCAGTACTTC. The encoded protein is CASSGSLGRSYEQYF.

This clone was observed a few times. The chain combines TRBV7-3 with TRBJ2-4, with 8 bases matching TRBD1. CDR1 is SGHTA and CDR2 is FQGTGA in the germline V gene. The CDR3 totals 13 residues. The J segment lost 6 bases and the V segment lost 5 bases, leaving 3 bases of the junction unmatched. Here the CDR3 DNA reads TGTGCCAGCAGCCAGGGGGCGGGAAACATTCAGTACTTC. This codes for CASSQGAGNIQYF.

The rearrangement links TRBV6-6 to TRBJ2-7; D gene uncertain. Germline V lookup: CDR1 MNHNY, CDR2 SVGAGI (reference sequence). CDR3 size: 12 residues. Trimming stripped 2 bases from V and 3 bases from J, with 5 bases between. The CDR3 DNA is TGTGCCAGCAGTTACCCCAACTACGAGCAGTACTTC. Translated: CASSYPNYEQYF.

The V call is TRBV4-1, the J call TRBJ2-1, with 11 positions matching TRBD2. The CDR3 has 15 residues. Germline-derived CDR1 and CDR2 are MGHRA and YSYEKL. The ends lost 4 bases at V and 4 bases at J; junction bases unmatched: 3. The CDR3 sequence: CASSLLAGGYNEQFF. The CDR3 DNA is TGCGCCAGCAGCCTCTTAGCGGGAGGGTACAATGAGCAGTTCTTC.